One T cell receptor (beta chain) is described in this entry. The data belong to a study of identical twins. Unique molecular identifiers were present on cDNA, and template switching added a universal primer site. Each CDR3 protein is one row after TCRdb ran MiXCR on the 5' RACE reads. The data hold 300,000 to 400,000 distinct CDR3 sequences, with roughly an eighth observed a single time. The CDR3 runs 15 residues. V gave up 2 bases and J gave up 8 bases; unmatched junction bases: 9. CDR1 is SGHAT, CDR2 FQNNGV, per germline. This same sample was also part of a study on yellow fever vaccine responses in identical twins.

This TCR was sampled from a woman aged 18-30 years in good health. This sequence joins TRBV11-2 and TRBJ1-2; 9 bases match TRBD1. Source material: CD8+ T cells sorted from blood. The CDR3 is CASSLIKGQGRGYTF. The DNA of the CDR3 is TGTGCCAGCAGCTTAATCAAGGGACAGGGTAGAGGCTACACCTTC.